These T cell receptor beta chains were read from a single sample in a study of blood T cell repertoires in COVID-19. Profiled with immunoSEQ multiplex PCR; TCRdb holds only in-frame clones, not every one. The table has some 300,000 clones, more than 85% seen once; the top ten hold approximately 0.93%. Specimen: PBMCs or T cells enriched from blood (not recorded which). All receptors come from a woman in her twenties or thirties who had recovered from COVID-19. Each CDR3 is given with its conserved first and last residue. Each record gives: V gene, clone size, J gene, D gene, CDR3 protein, CDR3 DNA. The D gene is left open where the match is weak. Clone size is given for some rows only: seen once, a few or many times, or a class if the clone is expanded.

>TRBV4-1|.|TRBJ1-1|.
CASSLTPGQRQMNTEAFF
TGCGCCAGCAGCCTGACACCAGGACAGCGACAAATGAACACTGAAGCTTTCTTT
>TRBV5-1|once|TRBJ1-2|.
CASRQIREEDYGYTF
TGCGCCAGCAGACAGATCAGGGAGGAGGACTATGGCTACACCTTC
>TRBV28|.|TRBJ1-4|TRBD1
CASTEGTVNEKLFF
TGTGCCAGCACCGAAGGGACAGTTAATGAAAAACTGTTTTTT
>TRBV18|.|TRBJ2-1|TRBD2
CASSPRLARISYNEQFF
TGTGCCAGCTCACCCAGACTAGCAAGGATCTCCTACAATGAGCAGTTCTTC
>TRBV7-9|.|TRBJ1-2|TRBD1
CASSLITGQGNGYTF
TGTGCCAGCAGCTTAATAACGGGACAGGGTAACGGCTACACCTTC
>TRBV5-1|.|TRBJ1-6|.
CASSLALLGSPLHF
TGCGCCAGCAGCTTGGCATTGCTTGGCTCACCCCTCCACTTT
>TRBV7-2|few|TRBJ2-7|.
CASSADDYEQYF
TGTGCCAGCAGCGCGGATGACTACGAGCAGTACTTC
>TRBV9|.|TRBJ2-3|.
CASSVALRGTQYF
TGTGCCAGCAGCGTAGCACTCCGGGGTACGCAGTATTTT
>TRBV28|.|TRBJ1-3|.
CASSRQHQGNTIYF
TGTGCCAGCAGCCGACAGCATCAAGGAAACACCATATATTTT
>TRBV4-1|few|TRBJ2-7|TRBD1
CASSPGTGTYEQYF
TGCGCCAGCAGCCCCGGGACAGGGACCTACGAGCAGTACTTC
>TRBV7-2|.|TRBJ1-5|.
CASSLVVGDQPQHF
TGTGCCAGCAGCTTAGTGGTAGGGGATCAGCCCCAGCATTTT
>TRBV7-2|.|TRBJ1-1|TRBD1
CASSFRQGIEAFF
TGTGCCAGCAGCTTCCGACAGGGCATTGAAGCTTTCTTT
>TRBV3-1/TRBV3-2|.|TRBJ2-5|TRBD2
CASRDLAGGRDETQYF
TGTGCCAGCAGAGATCTAGCGGGGGGGAGGGACGAGACCCAGTACTTC
>TRBV28|.|TRBJ1-4|.
CASSPRTSNEKLFF
TGTGCCAGCAGTCCAAGGACATCTAATGAAAAACTGTTTTTT
>TRBV3-1/TRBV3-2|.|TRBJ2-2|TRBD1
CASRDRGTGELFF
TGTGCCAGCCGGGACAGGGGCACCGGGGAGCTGTTTTTT
>TRBV24-1|few|TRBJ2-1|TRBD2
CATTSGGKYNEQFF
TGTGCCACCACTAGCGGGGGAAAATACAATGAGCAGTTCTTC
>TRBV5-1|.|TRBJ2-7|TRBD1
CASSQIQGQGDEQYF
TGCGCCAGCAGCCAAATTCAGGGACAGGGAGACGAGCAGTACTTC
>TRBV28|.|TRBJ1-5|.
CASFQSGSNQPQHF
TGTGCCAGCTTCCAATCGGGTAGCAATCAGCCCCAGCATTTT
>TRBV29-1|.|TRBJ1-2|.
CSVADTHYGYTF
TGCAGCGTTGCGGACACCCACTATGGCTACACCTTC
>TRBV2|.|TRBJ2-7|TRBD1
CASSGGTGGLEQYF
TGTGCCAGCAGTGGCGGGACAGGGGGGCTCGAGCAGTACTTC
>TRBV23-1|few|TRBJ1-5|.
CASSHRTDPNQPQHF
TGCGCCAGCAGTCATCGGACAGACCCTAATCAGCCCCAGCATTTT
>TRBV7-2|few|TRBJ1-1|TRBD1
CASSTRGRGQTEAFF
TGTGCCAGCAGCACTAGGGGAAGGGGGCAGACTGAAGCTTTCTTT
>TRBV5-1|.|TRBJ2-3|TRBD2
CASSLAGAGGLNTDTQYF
TGCGCCAGCAGCTTGGCTGGAGCGGGGGGACTAAACACAGATACGCAGTATTTT
>TRBV11-1|once|TRBJ1-6|.
CASSLARGNNSPLHF
TGTGCCAGCAGCTTAGCACGGGGAAATAATTCACCCCTCCACTTT